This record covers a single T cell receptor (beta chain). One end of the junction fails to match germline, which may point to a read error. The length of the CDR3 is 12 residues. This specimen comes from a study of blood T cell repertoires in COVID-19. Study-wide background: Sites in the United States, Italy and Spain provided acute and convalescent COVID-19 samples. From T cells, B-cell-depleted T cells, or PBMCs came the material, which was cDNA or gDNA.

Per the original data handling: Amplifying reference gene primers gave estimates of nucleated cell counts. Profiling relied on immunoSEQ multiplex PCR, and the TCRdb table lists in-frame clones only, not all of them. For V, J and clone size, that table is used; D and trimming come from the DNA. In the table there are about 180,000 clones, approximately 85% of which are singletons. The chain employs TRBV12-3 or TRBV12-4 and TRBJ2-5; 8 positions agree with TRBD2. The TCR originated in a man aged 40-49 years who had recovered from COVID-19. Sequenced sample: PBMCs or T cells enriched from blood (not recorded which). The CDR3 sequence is CASSLAGQTQYF. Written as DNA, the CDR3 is TGTGCCAGCAGCTTAGCGGGGCAGACCCAGTACTTC.